Given below is one T cell receptor beta chain in context. Clones were read by immunoSEQ multiplex PCR, and TCRdb kept only the in-frame ones, dropping some. Of 150,000 to 200,000 clones listed, 80% to 85% are singletons. The data originate from a study of blood T cell repertoires in COVID-19. On the study more broadly: T cells, B-cell-depleted T cells, or PBMCs supplied cDNA or gDNA.

Participants, about 18 to 89 years old, spanned approximately 25 US areas. Cohorts were assigned according to the clinical history that participants reported. This CDR3 is built from 14 residues. Germline V gene lookup returns CDR1 MNHEY and CDR2 SMNVEV (reference sequence). Trimming cost V 5 bases and J 8 bases; bases outside gene matches: 9. Sequencing was carried out using PBMCs or T cells enriched from blood (not recorded which). This chain links TRBV27 with TRBJ1-2, with 9 bases lining up with TRBD1. The clonotype originates from an older man who had been exposed to COVID-19. The CDR3 DNA is TGTGCCAGCAGTCCACTACAGGGGGCAGACGGCTACACCTTC. Encoded protein: CASSPLQGADGYTF.